This TCR beta chain was observed in a study of blood T cell repertoires in COVID-19. Across the whole study: Whether acute or convalescent, the COVID-19 samples came from the United States, Italy and Spain. T cells, B-cell-depleted T cells, or PBMCs supplied cDNA or gDNA.

This clone is a singleton in its sample. Authors' methods: Amplified reference gene primers provided the basis for estimating nucleated cell counts. Clones were read by immunoSEQ multiplex PCR, and TCRdb kept only the in-frame ones, dropping some. V and J calls and clone size come straight from that table; D and trimming were deduced from the DNA. This sample has 65,000 to 90,000 clones, with just over 85% found just once. CDR3 length: 12 residues. From germline, CDR1 is SGHDT and CDR2 YYEEEE. With 4 bases removed from V and 8 bases from J, the gap between germline ends came to 10 bases. The source material was peripheral blood. The chain joins TRBV5-6 to TRBJ2-1; no clear D. This receptor was taken from a human donor in a cohort sampled during active COVID-19. The CDR3 DNA reads as TGTGCCAGCAGCCTCTCAGGCCATGAGCAGTTCTTC. Residues: CASSLSGHEQFF. The variable domain in full, completed from reference TRBV5-6 and TRBJ2-1, reads DAGVTQSPTHLIKTRGQQVTLRCSPKSGHDTVSWYQQALGQGPQFIFQYYEEEERQRGNFPDRFSGHQFPNYSSELNVNALLLGDSALYLCASSLSGHEQFFGPGTRLTVL.